The source of this TCR beta chain is a study of T cell repertoires in cytomegalovirus infection. The wider study: Matching HLA type, along with CMV infection, was indicated by public TCR beta signatures.

Concerning this clonotype itself: Its cognate antigen is unknown.

The CDR3 runs to 15 residues. The V end was cut by 2 bases, the J end by 9 bases, with 14 bases between. Germline V gene lookup returns CDR1 SGHTA and CDR2 FQGNSA. TCRdb called the reads again in MiXCR, with one record for every CDR3 protein. The sample holds 57,000 or so distinct CDR3 sequences, about 33% seen once. This receptor was taken from a human donor in good health (CMV status not recorded). Some clones in this sample may be carry-over from other donors' samples. The chain recombines TRBV7-2 with TRBJ1-6; maybe TRBD1 (5 bases). The sample consisted of PBMCs, sequenced either directly or after in vitro stimulation (not recorded which). This CDR3 is CASSLPVGALSPLHF. In DNA, the CDR3 is TGTGCCAGCAGCTTACCAGTCGGGGCACTTTCACCCCTCCACTTT. The complete variable domain, with remaining parts taken from reference TRBV7-2 and TRBJ1-6, reads GAGVSQSPSNKVTEKGKDVELRCDPISGHTALYWYRQSLGQGLEFLIYFQGNSAPDKSGLPSDRFSAERTGGSVSTLTIQRTQQEDSAVYLCASSLPVGALSPLHFGNGTRLTVT.